The present T cell receptor beta chain was sequenced within a study of identical twins. This clonotype appeared a few times. The antigen is unknown. Study-wide points: There were fewer insertions in abundant cord blood beta clonotypes, but memory repertoires showed no such pattern.

cDNA carried unique molecular identifiers, and a universal primer site was added by template switching. A single record per CDR3 protein comes from TCRdb applying MiXCR to the 5' RACE reads. The sample carries roughly 1.6 million distinct CDR3 sequences, about 30% recorded once. Germline CDR1 and CDR2: MDHEN and SYDVKM. V was pared by 4 bases and J by 3 bases, with 19 bases between. CDR3 length: 16 residues. The origin of this receptor is a newborn girl in good health. The sample consisted of cord blood. The gene calls are TRBV28 and TRBJ2-7, with D perhaps matching TRBD2 (6 bases). This CDR3 is CASSCDLCLEGYEQYF. CDR3 in DNA: TGTGCCAGCAGTTGCGACCTATGTTTGGAGGGCTACGAGCAGTACTTC.